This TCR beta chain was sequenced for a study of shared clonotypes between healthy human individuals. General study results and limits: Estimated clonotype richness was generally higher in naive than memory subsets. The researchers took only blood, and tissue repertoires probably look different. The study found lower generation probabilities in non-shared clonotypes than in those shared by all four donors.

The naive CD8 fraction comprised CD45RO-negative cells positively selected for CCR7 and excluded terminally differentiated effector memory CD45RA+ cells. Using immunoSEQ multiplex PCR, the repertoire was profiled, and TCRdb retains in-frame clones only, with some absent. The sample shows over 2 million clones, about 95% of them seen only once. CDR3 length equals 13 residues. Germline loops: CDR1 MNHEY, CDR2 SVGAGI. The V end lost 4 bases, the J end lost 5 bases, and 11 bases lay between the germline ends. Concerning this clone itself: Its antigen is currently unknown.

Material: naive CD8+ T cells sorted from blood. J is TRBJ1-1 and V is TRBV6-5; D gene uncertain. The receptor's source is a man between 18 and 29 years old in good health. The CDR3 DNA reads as TGTGCCAGCAGTTGGGGTACTGGTACTGAAGCTTTCTTT. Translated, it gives CASSWGTGTEAFF.